Detailed here is one TCR beta chain. Clones were read by immunoSEQ multiplex PCR, and TCRdb kept only the in-frame ones, dropping some. The table includes under 200,000 clones, just over 90% detected once. Germline CDR1 GTSNPN, CDR2 SVGIG (reference sequence). The CDR3 contains 15 residues. V lost 4 bases, J lost 4 bases, and 9 bases stayed unmatched. This sample was included in a study of T cell responses to AZD1222 COVID-19 vaccine. This receptor was taken from an adult who received the MenACWY meningococcal vaccine as a control. Material: peripheral blood, obtained 28 days after the second dose of the MenACWY control vaccine. The genes are TRBV30 and TRBJ2-5; 10 bases match TRBD1. DNA of the CDR3: TGTGCCTGGATACCCGGGACAGGGGATCGAGAGACCCAGTACTTC. Protein: CAWIPGTGDRETQYF. Full variable domain (outside the CDR3, taken from reference TRBV30 and TRBJ2-5): SQTIHQWPATLVQPVGSPLSLECTVEGTSNPNLYWYRQAAGRGLQLLFYSVGIGQISSEVPQNLSASRPQDRQFILSSKKLLLSDSGFYLCAWIPGTGDRETQYFGPGTRLLVL.